A selection of T cell receptor beta chains follows, all from one sample in a study of blood T cell repertoires in COVID-19. Sequenced by immunoSEQ multiplex PCR; TCRdb stores in-frame clones only, minus some. The table includes about 180,000 clones, around 85% detected once. Specimen: peripheral blood. These receptors came from a man aged 45-60 years with active or convalescent COVID-19. CDR3s include the opening cysteine and the closing phenylalanine or tryptophan. Each record gives: J gene, V gene, clone size, D gene, CDR3 protein, CDR3 DNA. D genes are given only for firm matches. Part of the rows lack a size; the others show once, few, many or a class for expanded clones.

TRBJ2-7,TRBV7-2,few,.,CASSLKAGREQYF,TGTGCCAGCAGCTTAAAAGCAGGTCGGGAGCAGTACTTC
TRBJ2-2,TRBV10-1,.,.,CASSRGPTGELFF,TGCGCCAGCAGTAGGGGTCCCACCGGGGAGCTGTTTTTT
TRBJ1-6,TRBV6-1,.,TRBD1,CASSEGVGQVSSPLHF,TGTGCCAGCAGTGAAGGGGTGGGACAGGTTTCTTCACCCCTCCACTTT
TRBJ2-5,TRBV11-2,.,.,CASSPPGVGYPKLYF,TGTGCCAGCAGCCCCCCCGGGGTTGGATATCCCAAGCTGTACTTC
TRBJ1-5,TRBV5-1,once,.,CASSLGASGEASNQPQHF,TGCGCCAGCAGCTTGGGAGCCTCGGGGGAGGCTAGCAATCAGCCCCAGCATTTT
TRBJ1-1,TRBV5-6,.,.,CASSLASEAFF,TGTGCCAGCAGCTTAGCGTCGGAAGCTTTCTTT
TRBJ1-5,TRBV4-1,.,.,CASSQEAGFNQPQHF,TGCGCCAGCAGCCAAGAGGCGGGCTTCAATCAGCCCCAGCATTTT
TRBJ1-6,TRBV10-3,.,TRBD1,CAISAQGVNSPLHF,TGTGCCATCAGTGCTCAGGGGGTTAATTCACCCCTCCACTTT
TRBJ1-2,TRBV6-5,.,.,CASSYSGHLQNYGYTF,TGTGCCAGCAGTTACTCGGGCCACCTCCAGAACTATGGCTACACCTTC
TRBJ2-7,TRBV28,.,TRBD2,CASSPASGTSGGSSYEQYF,TGTGCCAGCAGTCCCGCCTCCGGGACTAGCGGGGGGTCCTCCTACGAGCAGTACTTC
TRBJ2-3,TRBV7-2,.,.,CASSLTPSTTDTQYF,TGTGCCAGCAGCTTGACTCCCTCCACCACAGATACGCAGTATTTT
TRBJ2-7,TRBV18,.,TRBD2,CASSPLSGTGSYEQYF,TGTGCCAGCTCACCTCTTAGCGGGACCGGTTCCTACGAGCAGTACTTC
TRBJ1-2,TRBV28,.,.,CASSGTQGHYGYTF,TGTGCCAGCAGTGGAACACAGGGACACTATGGCTACACCTTC
TRBJ1-1,TRBV15,.,.,CATSIGEGDDEAFF,TGTGCCACCAGCATAGGGGAGGGGGATGATGAAGCTTTCTTT
TRBJ2-2,TRBV11-3,.,.,CASSSGEIAGNTGELFF,TGTGCCAGCAGCTCAGGGGAAATAGCGGGGAACACCGGGGAGCTGTTTTTT
TRBJ1-6,TRBV11-2,.,.,CASSFLQNNSPLHF,TGTGCCAGCAGCTTCTTGCAGAATAATTCACCCCTCCACTTT
TRBJ1-6,TRBV3-1/TRBV3-2,.,.,CASSQDRRVNSPLHF,TGTGCCAGCAGCCAAGATCGGCGGGTTAATTCACCCCTCCACTTT
TRBJ2-7,TRBV9,.,.,CASSPRPVFYEQYF,TGTGCCAGCAGCCCCCGTCCGGTCTTCTACGAGCAGTACTTC
TRBJ2-3,TRBV2,.,TRBD2,CASSEGGLAETTDTQYF,TGTGCCAGCAGTGAAGGGGGACTAGCGGAAACCACAGATACGCAGTATTTT
TRBJ1-2,TRBV7-2,.,TRBD1,CASTEGQGASGYTF,TGTGCCAGCACCGAGGGACAGGGGGCAAGTGGCTACACCTTC
TRBJ2-3,TRBV19,.,TRBD1,CASTDRGRTDTQYF,TGTGCCAGTACCGACAGGGGGCGGACAGATACGCAGTATTTT
TRBJ1-1,TRBV30,.,.,CTCRLNTEAFF,TGTACCTGCCGTTTGAACACTGAAGCTTTCTTT
TRBJ1-4,TRBV5-6,.,.,CASSGTSTNEKLFF,TGTGCCAGCAGCGGCACCTCAACTAATGAAAAACTGTTTTTT
TRBJ2-7,TRBV15,.,TRBD2,CATSRARSSGGPNHEQYF,TGTGCCACCAGCAGAGCTAGATCTAGCGGGGGACCTAACCACGAGCAGTACTTC
TRBJ2-3,TRBV30,.,.,CAWSVRGRGADTQYF,TGTGCCTGGAGTGTACGGGGCAGGGGTGCTGATACGCAGTATTTT
TRBJ1-5,TRBV5-6,.,.,CASRRQAVSNQPQHF,TGTGCCAGCAGAAGACAGGCCGTTAGCAATCAGCCCCAGCATTTT
TRBJ2-7,TRBV10-3,.,.,CAISFDPRSSYEQYF,TGTGCCATCAGTTTTGATCCGAGGAGCTCCTACGAGCAGTACTTC
TRBJ1-1,TRBV5-5,.,TRBD1,CASSPIMDRAEAFF,TGTGCCAGCAGCCCAATAATGGACAGGGCTGAAGCTTTCTTT
TRBJ1-2,TRBV7-2,.,TRBD1,CASSLEEGARGYTF,TGTGCCAGCAGCTTAGAGGAGGGGGCTAGGGGCTACACCTTC
TRBJ1-4,TRBV5-1,.,TRBD1,CASTDPRTGGEKLFF,TGCGCCAGCACCGATCCGAGGACAGGGGGAGAAAAACTGTTTTTT
TRBJ2-1,TRBV6-5,.,TRBD1,CASRPPGQPNEQFF,TGTGCCAGCAGGCCCCCGGGACAGCCCAATGAGCAGTTCTTC
TRBJ1-2,TRBV19,.,TRBD1,CASSPWDRAFGYTF,TGTGCCAGTAGTCCCTGGGACAGGGCCTTCGGCTACACCTTC
TRBJ1-1,TRBV29-1,few,TRBD1,CSVRDSEAFF,TGCAGCGTGAGGGACAGTGAAGCTTTCTTT
TRBJ2-1,TRBV7-2,.,.,CASSSQQGGVEQFF,TGTGCCAGCAGCTCCCAACAGGGGGGGGTTGAGCAGTTCTTC
TRBJ1-5,TRBV4-1,.,.,CASSQLGLGNQPQHF,TGCGCCAGCAGCCAGCTGGGGCTCGGCAATCAGCCCCAGCATTTT
TRBJ2-7,TRBV4-1,few,TRBD1,CASSQDILSSGGVGYEQYF,TGCGCCAGCAGCCAAGATATTTTAAGTTCAGGGGGAGTAGGCTACGAGCAGTACTTC
TRBJ1-4,TRBV4-1,.,.,CASSQAGSGALSNEKLFF,TGCGCCAGCAGCCAAGCGGGGTCAGGGGCCCTTTCTAATGAAAAACTGTTTTTT
TRBJ2-3,TRBV4-2,.,.,CASSQERTGVADTQYF,TGTGCCAGCAGCCAAGAGAGAACGGGAGTAGCAGATACGCAGTATTTT
TRBJ2-3,TRBV5-4,.,.,CASSLMGGPVQDTQYF,TGTGCCAGCAGCTTGATGGGGGGGCCTGTTCAAGATACGCAGTATTTT
TRBJ2-4,TRBV2,.,.,CASSEQVAKNIQYF,TGTGCCAGCAGTGAACAGGTAGCCAAAAACATTCAGTACTTC
TRBJ1-1,TRBV19,.,.,CASSSQKNTEAFF,TGTGCCAGTAGTAGCCAGAAGAACACTGAAGCTTTCTTT